This T cell receptor beta chain was obtained from a study of blood T cell repertoires in COVID-19. Study background: Acute and convalescent COVID-19 samples came from the United States, Italy and Spain. T cells, B-cell-depleted T cells, or PBMCs provided the cDNA or gDNA that served as material.

The cohort comprised adults aged roughly 18 to 100 years residing in about 25 US areas. Clinical histories supplied by participants themselves formed the basis of cohort assignment. Germline V gives CDR1 KGHDR, CDR2 SFDVKD. There are 14 residues in the CDR3. V shed 4 bases, J shed 6 bases, and the junction held 5 bases outside the gene matches. TCRdb's table, derived via immunoSEQ multiplex PCR, lists solely in-frame clones and lacks some. The sample carries some 300,000 clones, 90% recorded once. The J gene is TRBJ2-7, the V gene TRBV24-1; 10 positions match TRBD1. This receptor was identified in a woman younger than 45 who had been exposed to COVID-19. Material: PBMCs or T cells enriched from blood (not recorded which). CDR3 nucleotides: TGTGCCACCAGTGACCCCGGGACAGGGGCCGAGCAGTACTTC. Translating it yields CATSDPGTGAEQYF.